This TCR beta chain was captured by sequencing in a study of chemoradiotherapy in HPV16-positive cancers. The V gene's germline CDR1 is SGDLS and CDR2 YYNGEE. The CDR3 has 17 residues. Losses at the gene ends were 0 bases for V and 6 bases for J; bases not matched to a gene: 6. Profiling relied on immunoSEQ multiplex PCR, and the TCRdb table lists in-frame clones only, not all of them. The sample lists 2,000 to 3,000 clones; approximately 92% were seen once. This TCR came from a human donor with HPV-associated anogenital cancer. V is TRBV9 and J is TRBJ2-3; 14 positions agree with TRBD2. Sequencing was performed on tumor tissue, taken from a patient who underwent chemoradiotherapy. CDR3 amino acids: CASSVVGLAGGRDTQYF. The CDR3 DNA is TGTGCCAGCAGCGTAGTCGGACTAGCGGGGGGCCGGGATACGCAGTATTTT.